A single sample gave rise to the 11 T cell receptor beta chains below, sequenced in a study of cytomegalovirus exposure and HLA in healthy donors. With 60 Vbeta and 13 Jbeta primers, the PCR was carried out. Method: immunoSEQ multiplex PCR; TCRdb's copy keeps in-frame clones and lacks some. This sample's table reports about 70,000 clones. The sequenced material came from PBMCs. The source of these receptors is a female donor in good health and CMV-seropositive.

The V and J genes are TRBV25-1 and TRBJ2-7, with D possibly matching TRBD2 (6 bases). The CDR3 consists of 15 residues. The germline gives CDR1 MGHDK, CDR2 SYGVNS. V lost 0 bases to trimming and J lost 5 bases, with 14 bases between them. CDR3 DNA sequence: TGTGCCAGCAGTGAATACGGGGGTGTGTCCCACGAGCAGTACTTC. Amino acid sequence: CASSEYGGVSHEQYF.

J is TRBJ2-7 and V is TRBV27; a possible D gene is TRBD1 (6 bases). CDR3 length equals 13 residues. V was trimmed by 4 bases and J by 5 bases, leaving 12 bases between them. The germline gives CDR1 MNHEY, CDR2 SMNVEV (reference sequence). DNA of the CDR3: TGTGCCAGCAGTTGGACAGCAGTTCACGAGCAGTACTTC. It encodes CASSWTAVHEQYF.

V gene TRBV7-2 combines with J gene TRBJ2-7; a weak D match, TRBD1 (5 bases). The germline CDR1 and CDR2 sequences are SGHTA and FQGNSA. The V gene lost 5 bases and the J gene lost 3 bases, with 14 bases spanning the gap. The CDR3 loop spans 14 amino acids. CDR3 residues: CASSTPPGFYEQYF. The DNA of the CDR3 is TGTGCCAGCAGCACCCCCCCAGGGTTCTACGAGCAGTACTTC.

The V call is TRBV4-3, the J call TRBJ2-2; 11 nucleotides agree with TRBD2. The length of the CDR3 is 17 residues. Trimming cost V 0 bases and J 4 bases; bases outside gene matches: 4. Germline CDR1 is LGHNA and CDR2 is YSLEER. This chain's CDR3 is CASSQDSSGGPTGELFF. For the CDR3, the DNA is TGCGCCAGCAGCCAAGATTCTAGCGGGGGGCCCACCGGGGAGCTGTTTTTT.

Here the CDR3 reads CASSPSGTSNNEQFF. CDR3 sequence (DNA): TGTGCCAGCAGCCCATCCGGGACTAGCAACAATGAGCAGTTCTTC. The chain joins TRBV9 to TRBJ2-1; 9 bases align to TRBD2. The CDR3 contains 15 residues. V shed 4 bases and J 5 bases; nucleotides not matched to a gene: 7. CDR1 and CDR2 from the germline V gene are SGDLS and YYNGEE.

The gene calls are TRBV7-3 and TRBJ1-6, with a weak D call TRBD1 (6 bases). The V end lost 5 bases, the J end lost 6 bases, and 11 bases lay between the germline ends. The CDR3 has 14 amino acids. Germline V gene data show CDR1 as SGHTA and CDR2 as FQGTGA. The CDR3 here is CASSPGQSNSPLHF. The CDR3 DNA is TGTGCCAGCAGCCCAGGACAGTCTAATTCACCCCTCCACTTT.

The chain joins TRBV27 to TRBJ1-5; D is perhaps TRBD1 (6 bases). Per the germline V gene, CDR1 is MNHEY and CDR2 is SMNVEV (reference sequence). There are 13 residues in the CDR3. Trimming left V 6 bases short and J 2 bases short, with 8 bases between. This chain's CDR3 is CASRGGGNQPQHF. DNA of the CDR3: TGTGCCAGCAGAGGGGGGGGCAATCAGCCCCAGCATTTT.

The V call is TRBV30, the J call TRBJ2-6, with D possibly matching TRBD2 (5 bases). The germline gives CDR1 GTSNPN, CDR2 SVGIG (reference sequence). The V end lost 2 bases, the J end lost 0 bases, and 20 bases lay between the germline ends. The length of the CDR3 is 19 residues. This CDR3 reads CAWSPRPGWRNSGANVLTF. As DNA, the CDR3 is TGTGCCTGGAGTCCTCGTCCGGGGTGGCGAAACTCTGGGGCCAACGTCCTGACTTTC.

The V and J genes are TRBV7-9 and TRBJ1-2, with TRBD1 matching 7 bases. Germline V gene sequence: CDR1 SEHNR, CDR2 FQNEAQ (reference sequence). V was pared by 5 bases and J by 6 bases, with 12 bases of the junction left unmatched. This CDR3 spans 15 amino acids. CDR3 bases: TGTGCCAGCAGCACCCGGGACAGTCCCTCGAATGGCTACACCTTC. Amino acids: CASSTRDSPSNGYTF.

The chain combines TRBV6-1 with TRBJ2-7; 8 bases line up with TRBD2. This CDR3 contains 13 residues. Germline V gives CDR1 MNHNS, CDR2 SASEGT. The V gene end was trimmed by 6 bases and the J gene end by 1 base; junction bases not matched to a gene: 2. The CDR3 region has the DNA TGTGCCAGCAGGGGACTAGTATCCTACGAGCAGTACTTC. Translation gives CASRGLVSYEQYF.

The genes are TRBV7-2 and TRBJ2-7; weak D call: TRBD2 (6 bases). V was cut by 5 bases and J by 7 bases, with 15 bases left in between. The CDR3 is 13 amino acids. Germline V gene sequence: CDR1 SGHTA, CDR2 FQGNSA. The CDR3 coding sequence is TGTGCCAGCAGCCCCAGGGAGGCCGGGGAGCAGTACTTC. It is translated as CASSPREAGEQYF.